The present T cell receptor (beta chain) was sequenced within a study of T cell responses to AZD1222 COVID-19 vaccine. Method: immunoSEQ multiplex PCR; TCRdb's copy keeps in-frame clones and lacks some. The sample holds some 150,000 clones, approximately 90% seen once. Details on this clone: The antigen is undetermined.

Germline V gene sequence: CDR1 SGHDT, CDR2 YYEEEE. Losses at the gene ends were 0 bases for V and 4 bases for J; bases not matched to a gene: 8. CDR3 length equals 16 residues. Study-wide findings and caveats: Spike as a whole was targeted by vaccine-associated CD4 TCRs, dominant at 160-218 and 743-854. Repertoires in all cases were sampled only once the peak T cell response had passed. Close to half of all spike-specific TCRs reportedly target regions of the variants that are unmutated.

This receptor was identified in an adult in good health. The chain links TRBV5-6 to TRBJ1-2, with 8 bases aligning to TRBD1. This specimen consisted of peripheral blood, obtained on day 0 of AZD1222 vaccination. The CDR3 DNA follows: TGTGCCAGCAGCTTGGCCCTGGACAGGGACCCCTATGGCTACACCTTC. It is translated as CASSLALDRDPYGYTF.